The rows below give T cell receptor beta chains drawn from one sample of a study of T cell clonotyping in hematopoietic cell transplantation. Sequencing was performed with immunoSEQ multiplex PCR; in TCRdb, only in-frame clones are kept and a portion is missing. Seen here are about 45,000 clones, roughly 80% observed once, and the top ten hold roughly 4.8%. The specimen comprised peripheral blood mononuclear cells, sampled before stem cell transplant. The receptors come from a man in his sixties with myelodysplastic syndrome. Some clones in this sample may be carry-over from other donors' samples. Each CDR3 is given without its conserved first and last residue. The order of the fields is V gene, CDR3 protein.

v_gene: TRBV2
CDR3aa: ASSQGPYEQY

v_gene: TRBV5-6
CDR3aa: ASSLGSTDTQY

v_gene: TRBV6-6
CDR3aa: ASSYTGGTGELF

v_gene: TRBV5-1
CDR3aa: ASSLAMGSPSYEQY

v_gene: TRBV5-8
CDR3aa: ASSRDRAQETQY

v_gene: TRBV9
CDR3aa: ASSVAPSSEQY

v_gene: TRBV19
CDR3aa: ASDPRGVYGYT

v_gene: TRBV28
CDR3aa: ASSPMRTGANSPLH

v_gene: TRBV7-2
CDR3aa: ASRGKGTEAF

v_gene: TRBV7-6
CDR3aa: ASSFDREYSNQPQH

v_gene: TRBV13
CDR3aa: ASSSNNQPQH

v_gene: TRBV4-1
CDR3aa: ASSQTLLRGNNQPQH

v_gene: TRBV23-1
CDR3aa: ASSQSKLHEEESNQPQH

v_gene: TRBV5-1
CDR3aa: ASSQDFSGNTIY

v_gene: TRBV28
CDR3aa: ASSLSGTPRTGELF

v_gene: TRBV6-5
CDR3aa: ATIRGPGEQF

v_gene: TRBV7-9
CDR3aa: ASSLAGRGNTEAF

v_gene: TRBV6-5
CDR3aa: ASSKTVNTEAF

v_gene: TRBV7-2
CDR3aa: ASSNPRTGGNQPQH

v_gene: TRBV6-5
CDR3aa: ASSWTGDPPYNEQF

v_gene: TRBV5-4
CDR3aa: ASSLARGNSYNEQF

v_gene: TRBV18
CDR3aa: ASSPLGGQGEQY

v_gene: TRBV4-1
CDR3aa: ASSPRTGGYNEQF

v_gene: TRBV7-9
CDR3aa: ASSLWVAGEQF

v_gene: TRBV6-1
CDR3aa: ASSQGPGTRSHEQY

v_gene: TRBV6-5
CDR3aa: ASSYGQGNSGNTIY

v_gene: TRBV7-2
CDR3aa: ASSLVAGVKNIQY

v_gene: TRBV19
CDR3aa: ASSSYRGEAF

v_gene: TRBV7-9
CDR3aa: ASSPTDAYEQY

v_gene: TRBV6-1
CDR3aa: ASSESMAGSSYEQY

v_gene: TRBV6-5
CDR3aa: ASRYTGTGAGTLF

v_gene: TRBV18
CDR3aa: ASSPGQGTGEQY

v_gene: TRBV28
CDR3aa: ASSFSGGNEKLF

v_gene: TRBV4-2
CDR3aa: ASSQDGLAGGNEQF

v_gene: TRBV7-6
CDR3aa: ASSLAEGRSYNEQF

v_gene: TRBV6-6
CDR3aa: ASSYPRTDLGQKLF

v_gene: TRBV30
CDR3aa: AWIPEGRAEQY

v_gene: TRBV4-3
CDR3aa: ASSARGLARADTQY

v_gene: TRBV2
CDR3aa: ASRLDRGTDTQY

v_gene: TRBV15
CDR3aa: ATSRDVRADQPQH

v_gene: TRBV6-5
CDR3aa: ASSPQGNQPQH

v_gene: TRBV9
CDR3aa: ASSAAGLAGQTQY

v_gene: TRBV11-2
CDR3aa: ASSFDSFSGNTIY

v_gene: TRBV6-1
CDR3aa: ASSEVVDTQY

v_gene: TRBV28
CDR3aa: ASTFLGHSYNEQF

v_gene: TRBV5-4
CDR3aa: ASSLEGGGLDTQY

v_gene: TRBV5-1
CDR3aa: ASSLVPAGAPEELF

v_gene: TRBV25-1
CDR3aa: ASSHSNYGYT

v_gene: TRBV7-2
CDR3aa: ASSLNPGNTEAF

v_gene: TRBV7-2
CDR3aa: ASSFGSGAGELF

v_gene: TRBV5-1
CDR3aa: ASSLAGSRFGNTIY

v_gene: TRBV19
CDR3aa: VPSTSVADTQY

v_gene: TRBV9
CDR3aa: ASSVGGHSSSGNTIY

v_gene: TRBV10-1
CDR3aa: ASSERGNYEQY

v_gene: TRBV19
CDR3aa: ASSIVQDYGYT